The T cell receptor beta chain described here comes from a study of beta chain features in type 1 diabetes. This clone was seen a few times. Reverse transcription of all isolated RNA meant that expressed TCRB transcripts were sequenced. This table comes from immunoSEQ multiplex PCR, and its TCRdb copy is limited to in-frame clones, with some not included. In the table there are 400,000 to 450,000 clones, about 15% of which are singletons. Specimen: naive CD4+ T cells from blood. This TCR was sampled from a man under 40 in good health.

The CDR3 region is CASGVAGGDSYNEQFF. The CDR3 nucleotides are TGTGCCAGCGGGGTGGCGGGAGGTGATTCCTACAATGAGCAGTTCTTC. The chain is built from TRBV4-2 and TRBJ2-1; 8 bases fit TRBD2. This CDR3 comprises 16 residues. Germline V gene lookup returns CDR1 LGHNA and CDR2 YNFKEQ. The ends lost 8 bases at V and 1 base at J; junction bases unmatched: 10.